One T cell receptor (beta chain) is described in this entry. Its antigen target is currently unknown. The record has no base qualities; no much larger clone is one base away. The receptor library was made with the immunoSEQ multiplex PCR assay. The multiplex PCR relied on a mix of 60 forward primers for TCR Vbeta segments and 13 reverse primers for TCR Jbeta segments. A multiplex PCR assay on genomic DNA amplified the CDR3 region of rearranged TCR beta genes. On the Illumina HiSeq System, the amplified TCR beta libraries were sequenced as 87-base-pair reads. As for how the authors treated the data: A later analysis tallied 75 million to 95 million unique TCR beta chains across the 550 to 850 repertoires, and some 10 million of those chains were shared by two or more donors. A nearest-neighbor algorithm error-corrected the raw reads and collapsed the reads into unique sequences, merging closely related sequences to remove PCR and sequencing errors. Alignment of CDR3 sequences to IMGT reference sequences was used to assign V, D and J gene segments. For a sequence to be retained, a match of at least six nucleotides was required to both a V gene segment and a J gene segment. Rearrangements were classified as productive when the CDR3 lacked stop codons and remained in frame with V and J, and all other rearrangements were classified as non-productive. Following IMGT convention, CDR3 was defined as the stretch from the second conserved V-encoded cysteine up to the conserved J-encoded phenylalanine. Sequences without an unambiguous match to a single V gene segment were excluded from the earlier analysis of a few hundred of the donors. In an earlier analysis of 587 of the donors, V segments were called functional above 56.7% productive rearrangements and were called segregating when the between-donor standard deviation exceeded 5%. A statistical classification framework was built to diagnose cytomegalovirus status from the catalog of TCR beta chain sequences. In a later analysis, V and J genes were assigned by comparing TCR nucleotide sequences against IMGT/GENE-DB human TR gene sequences. A later analysis assigned CDR3 sequences and most-parsimonious VDJ recombination scenarios with the TCRdist pipeline. A later analysis defined each TCR beta chain by its CDR3 amino acid sequence plus V-gene family, and excluded reads lacking a unique V-gene family. As a way to deal with suspected cross-contamination and a sequencing artifact, a later analysis dropped under 600 nucleotide sequences that were highly shared and had low generation probability. In a later analysis, a clonal expansion index was calculated for each public chain from normalized within-repertoire ranks of inferred template counts. Generation probabilities in a later analysis came from a VDJ recombination model fitted to out-of-frame rearrangements, and those results were checked against IGoR. A later analysis scored TCR-TCR, TCR-HLA and TCR-CMV co-occurrence with hypergeometric tests, applying a repertoire-size bias correction to TCR pairs. To estimate false discovery rates, a later analysis permuted the HLA or CMV assignments 20 times. A later analysis grouped co-occurring TCRs with DBSCAN, adding TCRdist sequence similarity when clustering within HLA-allele-positive subsets. Repertoires with fewer than 30,000 or more than 120,000 public chains, plus five repertoires with anomalous nucleotide sharing, were excluded from co-occurrence clustering. This immuneACCESS table, as held by TCRdb, lists in-frame sequences with V and J called but not all clones. Of the missing ones, under half trace to an unresolved V gene in checked studies; the others have no known cause. That table furnishes V, J and clone size, whereas the DNA furnished D and trimming. This sample has over 150,000 clones in its table, and about 72% of those were observed once. More than 1.2% of the sample is taken by the ten largest.

The CDR3 measures 15 amino acids from cysteine to phenylalanine. Solely the CDR3 DNA is kept, with 45 bases framed from the first base. For this chain, trimming is 0 bases at the V end and 3 bases at the J end, and the number of junction bases without a gene match is 2. CDR1 and CDR2 are drawn from the germline V gene: SGHRS, YFSETQ. This record comes from a study of cytomegalovirus exposure and HLA in healthy donors (dated by TCRdb to the late 2010s). With respect to the entire study: An earlier analysis of roughly 630 of the donors reported 250 to 350 Gb of sequence data and about 100 million unique TCR beta sequences from around 200 million T cells. Typing coverage varied by locus: about 620-640 donors for A, B, C, DRB1 and DQB1; around 560 for DQA1; about 590 for DPA1; approximately 450 for DPB1. In the later analysis, no new phenotypic data were used to find candidate immune exposures; instead, reliance was placed on TCR beta sequences and their occurrence across donors. HLA typing included class I and class II loci at four-digit resolution. Every repertoire in the discovery cohort had been generated on one and the same sequencing platform. Besides the first cohort of approximately 710 subjects, a separate validation cohort made up of some 110 different subjects was used. Roughly 5 DR-DQ haplotypes were handled as single units for association and clustering, since linkage in the cohort was strong. The study was designed to test whether signatures of past pathogen exposure could be identified by cataloging public T cell receptors. Donor age, sex, ethnicity and CMV serostatus were compiled alongside the repertoire data. An earlier analysis of 500 to 750 of the donors applied high-throughput TCR beta sequencing to assess whether each TCR beta V gene segment acted as functional or pseudogenic. A later analysis re-examined previously published TCR beta repertoires from over 500 donors and added high-resolution HLA genotyping to investigate patterns of TCR occurrence. Genome-wide SNP genotypes for about 60% of the roughly 700 donors were used in a later genetic analysis, which treated that subset as a discovery cohort. Among the roughly 400 genotyped donors, about 85% belonged to the genetic ancestry cluster associated with self-reported Caucasian donors. An early release covering just under 650 HLA-typed donors comprised about 290 gigabases of sequencing data and tens of millions of unique TCR sequences. The study profiled the T cell repertoires of hundreds of subjects by immunosequencing and related them to cytomegalovirus serostatus. Among a few hundred genotyped donors of the cohort, an average of about 240,000 unique TCR beta nucleotide sequences were sequenced per donor, roughly 20% of them non-productive. The study combined high-throughput TCR immunosequencing, statistical association of individual TCRs with disease status, and machine learning to predict cytomegalovirus infection status. Study-wide findings and limitations: A further reported finding was that TCR beta sequences accurately predicted the HLA-A and HLA-B alleles for most subjects in the first cohort. Because counts were too low, around 17 rarely observed V segments, including chromosome 9 orphons, were left out of the earlier analysis of 587 of the donors. While some public TCRs were present in many individuals, most TCR sequences turned up only very rarely across donors. Roughly uniform sequencing depth across donors was assumed in presence/absence analyses, although this assumption may not hold. According to a later analysis, TCR association rates differed among HLA loci, with DRB1 alleles showing the most associated TCRs and HLA-C alleles showing the fewest. Most CMV-associated TCR beta chains appeared to be HLA-restricted in a later analysis, and the HLA associations seemed to be driven largely by CMV exposure. A few of the identified cytomegalovirus-associated TCR beta chains were confirmed in vitro to be specific for cytomegalovirus antigens. An earlier analysis of some 560 of the donors showed that most TCR beta V segments appeared in productive rearrangements either about 90% or about 30% of the time, which broadly matched IMGT annotations. A cluster of highly shared sequence variants was judged likely to be a technical artifact of the sequencing pipeline. Specific HLA alleles were associated with roughly 16,000 TCR beta sequences at a false discovery rate of 0.05 in a later analysis. Only TCR beta chains were sequenced in this cohort, and the absence of alpha or paired-chain data limited detectable features. Because HLA typing was missing for some donors at each locus, association tests included only the typed subset. In a later genetic analysis, fewer N-insertions in productive TCRs were reported among donors in an Asian-associated ancestry cluster than the roughly 640-donor mean. Linkage disequilibrium might explain the correlated functional status among segregating V segments, but an unknown experimental factor could not be excluded. According to a later analysis, parvovirus B19, influenza, CMV and Epstein-Barr virus appeared linked to several top co-occurrence clusters. In a later genetic analysis, a missense DCLRE1C variant was associated with V-gene and J-gene trimming of TCR beta chains, and the association was replicated in an independent cohort. In a later analysis, HLA-associated TCR beta chains showed more clonal expansion and lower generation probabilities than non-associated chains that were equally common. The classifier was reported to diagnose cytomegalovirus status with high specificity and sensitivity in both the original cohort and the validation cohort. Immune exposure information for the cohort was limited to CMV serostatus. The 87-base-pair reads could not distinguish some IMGT-functional V segments, including TRBV6-2 and TRBV6-3, so those segments were excluded. The authors suggested that the approach could potentially be generalized to other disease states and immunological phenotypes. In the study, some 160 TCR beta chains were listed as associated with cytomegalovirus. Assigning TCR associations to individual alleles was difficult when HLA alleles, especially DR and DQ, strongly co-occurred.

In total, roughly 670 healthy bone marrow donors made up the cohort. All cohort members were sampled while nominally healthy, although unrecorded immune exposures were likely present. The donor tested CMV seronegative, placing the donor among the 352 seronegative members of the cohort. Every donor gave a peripheral blood sample, and the peripheral blood mononuclear cells from that sample were used for TCR beta sequencing. Genomic DNA extraction from the blood cell samples was performed with the Qiagen DNeasy Blood Extraction Kit. Source material: PBMCs. This chain is built from TRBV5-1 and TRBJ2-3; 9 central bases correspond to TRBD2. The TCR comes from a man aged 55-75 years in good health and CMV-seronegative. The CDR3 here reads CASSLDSGGTDTQYF. In nucleotide form, the sequence is TGCGCCAGCAGCTTGGATAGCGGGGGTACAGATACGCAGTATTTT.